The 20 T cell receptor beta chains below were found in one sample sequenced in a study of regulatory T cells in long-lasting Graves disease. Indicated time point: newly diagnosed GD, antithyroid drugs for less than 3 months. Making the TCR library involved RNA that had been extracted from PBMCs. Building of the TCR beta libraries involved iRepertoire HTBI primers and Arm-PCR of CDR3 regions. MiXCR, run by TCRdb on the multiplex PCR reads, gives a single entry per CDR3 protein. Among around 250,000 distinct CDR3 sequences listed, 15% to 20% were seen once. The same data also went into a second study, on T cells in Graves' hyperthyroidism and ophthalmopathy.

Sequenced material: peripheral blood mononuclear cells (PBMCs), taken at new diagnosis, from a patient treated with antithyroid drugs. All receptors derive from a woman in her twenties or thirties with Graves disease.

This clonotype was counted ten times or more. The chain joins TRBV12-3 or TRBV12-4 to TRBJ2-7, with a weak D call TRBD1 (5 bases). The CDR3 sequence is 13 residues long. V was trimmed by 5 bases and J by 3 bases, leaving 11 bases between them. CDR3: CASSVQDFYEQYF. CDR3 sequence (DNA): TGTGCCAGCAGTGTACAGGATTTCTACGAGCAGTACTTC.

Ten or more counts support this clonotype. V and J are TRBV20-1 and TRBJ1-1; tentative D call: TRBD1 (5 bases). The germline V and J ends were trimmed by 5 bases and 3 bases, with 22 bases remaining between them. The germline gives CDR1 DFQATT, CDR2 SNEGSKA (reference sequence). The CDR3 contains 16 residues. The CDR3 nucleotides read TGCAGTGCTCAACGTTGGGGGGGTAATTTGGACACTGAAGCTTTCTTT. Its protein product is CSAQRWGGNLDTEAFF.

This clonotype was picked up many times. The gene calls are TRBV10-3 and TRBJ2-7; the D is unclear. V was cut by 2 bases and J by 2 bases, with 10 bases left in between. The CDR3 length is 14 residues. Germline V gives CDR1 ENHRY, CDR2 SYGVKD. In DNA form, the CDR3 reads TGTGCCATCAGTGAGGGGCCCAGTGCCTACGAGCAGTACTTC. It is translated as CAISEGPSAYEQYF.

The sample holds many counts of this clonotype. CDR3 sequence: CSAKDSQGGRGYTF. The CDR3 DNA reads TGCAGTGCTAAGGATTCCCAGGGTGGAAGGGGCTACACCTTC. The chain employs TRBV20-1 and TRBJ1-2, with a possible D match to TRBD1 (5 bases). V shed 4 bases and J shed 8 bases, with 20 bases lying between them. Germline assignment: CDR1 DFQATT and CDR2 SNEGSKA (reference sequence). The CDR3 consists of 14 residues.

In this sample, this clonotype turned up a few times. The chain employs TRBV29-1 and TRBJ2-1, with 8 bases identical to TRBD1. The J call is in doubt because the DNA end fits TRBJ2-5 better. Germline CDR1 and CDR2: SQVTM and ANQGSEA. This CDR3 comprises 13 residues. The CDR3 DNA reads TGCAGCGCTGTGGACAGGGAAGGAGAGACCCAGTACTTC. The encoded protein is CSAVDREGETQYF.

Of note for this clonotype: A far larger clone is a single base away, which makes a read error likely. The chain joins TRBV7-2 to TRBJ2-1, with 10 bases fitting TRBD2. V lost 1 base to trimming and J lost 10 bases; unmatched junction nucleotides: 10. The CDR3 covers 16 residues. The germline gives CDR1 SGHTA, CDR2 FQGNSA. The CDR3 sequence: CASSLVALAGTYEQFF. The CDR3 DNA reads as TGTGCCAGCAGCTTAGTTGCACTAGCGGGGACCTACGAGCAGTTCTTC.

For this clonotype: It is likely a read error: a sequence one base away is far more abundant. V usage is TRBV7-9 and J usage is TRBJ1-1; possible D gene TRBD1, 5 bases. Looked up from germline, CDR1 is SEHNR and CDR2 is FQNEAQ (reference sequence). The CDR3 sequence is 14 residues long. The V gene lost 8 bases and the J gene lost 3 bases, with 16 bases spanning the gap. CDR3 nucleotide sequence: TGTGCCAGCCTACCCGCCGGAGGGGACACTGAAGCTTTCTTT. It translates to CASLPAGGDTEAFF. Based on the CDR3 plus reference TRBV7-9 and TRBJ1-1, the full variable domain is DTGVSQNPRHKITKRGQNVTFRCDPISEHNRLYWYRQTLGQGPEFLTYFQNEAQLEKSRLLSDRFSAERPKGSFSTLEIQRTEQGDSAMYLCASLPAGGDTEAFFGQGTRLTVV.

This clonotype has a count of ten or more. The J gene is TRBJ2-2, the V gene TRBV5-6; 7 bases line up with TRBD2. V trimming: 3 bases; J trimming: 5 bases; junction bases outside the gene matches: 10. From germline, CDR1 is SGHDT and CDR2 YYEEEE. The CDR3 has 16 residues. The CDR3 is CASSSWVRGKTGELFF. The CDR3, as DNA: TGTGCCAGCAGCTCGTGGGTGCGGGGGAAGACCGGGGAGCTGTTTTTT.

In its sample, this clonotype was seen many times. DNA of the CDR3: TGTGCCAGCAGCGGACCGGGACTAGCGGGGGGAGGGCAGTTCTTC. Translation gives CASSGPGLAGGGQFF. The V call is TRBV7-2, the J call TRBJ2-1; TRBD2 aligns across 15 bases. V was clipped by 5 bases and J by 12 bases; unmatched bases: 8. Germline CDR1 SGHTA, CDR2 FQGNSA. The CDR3 runs to 15 residues.

This clonotype was detected many times. The CDR3 nucleotides read TGTGCCAGTAGTAAGGGACGAAGTAAGAGTCAGTTCTTC. Its protein is CASSKGRSKSQFF. This chain links TRBV19 with TRBJ2-1, with D tentatively TRBD1 or TRBD2 (5 bases each). Germline assignment: CDR1 LNHDA and CDR2 SQIVND (reference sequence). This CDR3 contains 13 residues. Trimming took off 4 bases at V and 13 bases at J, with 17 bases between the two ends.

The chain carries TRBV4-1 and TRBJ2-5; D could derive from TRBD1 or TRBD2 (6 bases each). The CDR3 has 20 residues. V shed 1 base and J shed 6 bases, with 30 bases lying between them. CDR1 and CDR2 (germline): MGHRA, YSYEKL. In nucleotides, the CDR3 is TGCGCCAGCAGCCAAGCGGGGAGAGGGGGAAGATTAGCGGTCCCAAAGACCCAGTACTTC. Residues: CASSQAGRGGRLAVPKTQYF.

This clonotype appeared many times. The V gene is TRBV11-1, the J gene TRBJ2-5, with D tentatively TRBD1 or TRBD2 (5 bases each). The CDR3 is 16 amino acids. The germline V gene encodes CDR1 SGHAT and CDR2 FQDESV (reference sequence). Trimming shortened V by 3 bases and J by 5 bases, and 19 bases separated the two germline ends. The DNA for the CDR3 is TGTGCCAGCAGCTTCGGGCCCGGGACCCATGGCGAGACCCAGTACTTC. Its protein product is CASSFGPGTHGETQYF.

This clonotype was seen at least ten times. This sequence joins TRBV4-1 and TRBJ2-3; unclear D gene. Trimming took off 1 base at V and 6 bases at J, with 20 bases between the two ends. CDR3 length equals 17 residues. Germline CDR1 MGHRA, CDR2 YSYEKL. The CDR3 DNA reads as TGCGCCAGCAGCCAAGTTTCTGACGCTGATATAATCGATACGCAGTATTTT. This codes for CASSQVSDADIIDTQYF.

In this sample, this clonotype turned up many times. CDR3: CASSYPLAGGFYEQYF. The CDR3 nucleotides read TGTGCCAGCAGTTACCCTCTAGCGGGGGGGTTCTACGAGCAGTACTTC. V gene TRBV6-2 or TRBV6-3 combines with J gene TRBJ2-7; 12 bases map to TRBD2. Per germline, CDR1 MNHEY and CDR2 SVGEGT. V gave up 2 bases and J gave up 3 bases; unmatched junction bases: 5. This CDR3 spans 16 amino acids.

This clonotype was recorded many times. This chain connects TRBV6-2 or TRBV6-3 to TRBJ1-4; no definite D call. Germline CDR1 and CDR2: MNHEY and SVGEGT. The length of the CDR3 is 14 residues. V gave up 4 bases and J gave up 7 bases, with 13 bases separating them. CDR3 region: CASSWTRRGEKLFF. The CDR3 coding sequence is TGTGCCAGCAGTTGGACTCGGAGAGGTGAAAAACTGTTTTTT.

The V gene is TRBV3-1, the J gene TRBJ1-4; D remains unclear. Germline CDR1 LGHDT, CDR2 YNNKEL (reference sequence). This CDR3 is 15 amino acids long. Trimming took off 0 bases at V and 6 bases at J, with 11 bases between the two ends. As DNA, the CDR3 is TGTGCCAGCAGCCAAGAAACGGCAGGATATGAAAAACTGTTTTTT. Translating it yields CASSQETAGYEKLFF.

This clonotype was detected many times. This sequence joins TRBV18 and TRBJ1-3; possible D gene TRBD1, 5 bases. This CDR3 has 15 residues. Germline V lookup: CDR1 KGHSH, CDR2 LQKENI. V lost 5 bases and J 4 bases, leaving 15 bases between the germline ends. The CDR3 region has the DNA TGTGCCAGCTCATCATCAAGGGGTGCCGGAAACACCATATATTTT. It translates to CASSSSRGAGNTIYF.

This clonotype was observed at least ten times. The rearrangement joins TRBV12-3 or TRBV12-4 to TRBJ1-2; possibly TRBD1 for D (5 bases). Trimming pared 2 bases from V and 6 bases from J, leaving 7 bases between. The CDR3 spans 12 residues. The CDR3 region is CASSLRRDGYTF. For the CDR3, the DNA is TGTGCCAGCAGTTTACGCAGGGATGGCTACACCTTC.

This clonotype has a single count. It is likely a read error: a sequence one base away is far more abundant. The J gene is TRBJ1-5, the V gene TRBV9, with D perhaps TRBD1 (5 bases). The CDR3 extends over 18 amino acids. V was shortened by 3 bases and J by 6 bases, with 25 bases between the two germline ends. Germline assignment: CDR1 SGDLS and CDR2 YYNGEE. In nucleotides, the CDR3 is TGTGCCAGCAGCGCCCGAGGGGAAGAGTGGCAACAAGGTCAGCCCCAGCATTTT. Its translation: CASSARGEEWQQGQPQHF.

Many counts were recorded for this clonotype. The chain joins TRBV29-1 to TRBJ2-1, with 9 bases identical to TRBD1. From germline, CDR1 is SQVTM and CDR2 ANQGSEA. This CDR3 is 15 amino acids long. V lost 6 bases and J lost 2; bases outside the gene matches: 8. This CDR3 is CSVGGGTGTYNEQFF. Written as DNA, the CDR3 is TGCAGCGTGGGGGGCGGGACAGGGACCTACAATGAGCAGTTCTTC.